Below, one T cell receptor (beta chain) is given with its context. Its cognate antigen is unknown. TCRdb keeps only in-frame clones here, not all; method: immunoSEQ multiplex PCR. The sample shows about 14,000 clones, about 88% of them seen only once. The data belong to a study of PD-1 blockade in mismatch repair-deficient tumors. Time point given: approximately 9-day in vitro stimulation with candidate neoantigen peptide 6. PCR or immunohistochemistry showed mismatch repair deficiency in every enrolled patient. The TCR-sequenced patients were three responders to pembrolizumab. Each of seven or eight ELISpot-reactive candidate peptides was used for approximately eleven-day stimulation. The germline CDR1 and CDR2 sequences are LNHNV and YYDKDF (reference sequence). The ends were cut back, 4 bases at V and 2 bases at J, with 15 bases in the middle. This CDR3 is 15 amino acids long. The study's findings and limits: About 4.5% of the roughly 150 peptide-expanded blood TCRs were also found in tumor.

This receptor was identified in an adult with mismatch repair-deficient cancer. Source: cells cultured in vitro, taken from a patient treated with pembrolizumab. The chain links TRBV15 to TRBJ2-7; D is perhaps TRBD2 (5 bases). Written as DNA, the CDR3 is TGTGCCACCAGCACCCTGGGAGATCCCGCCTACGAGCAGTACTTC. Amino acids: CATSTLGDPAYEQYF.